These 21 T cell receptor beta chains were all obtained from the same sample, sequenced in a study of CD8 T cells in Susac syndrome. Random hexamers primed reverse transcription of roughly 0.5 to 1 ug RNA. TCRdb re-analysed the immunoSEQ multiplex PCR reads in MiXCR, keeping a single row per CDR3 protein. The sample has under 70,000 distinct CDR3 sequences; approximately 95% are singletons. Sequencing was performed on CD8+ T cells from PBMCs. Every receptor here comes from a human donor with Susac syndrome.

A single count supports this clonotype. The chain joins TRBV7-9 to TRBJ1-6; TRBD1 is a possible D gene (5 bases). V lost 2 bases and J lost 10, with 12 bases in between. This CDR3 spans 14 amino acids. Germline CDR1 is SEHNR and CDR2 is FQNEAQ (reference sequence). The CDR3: CASSLPGFGSPLHF. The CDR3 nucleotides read TGTGCCAGCAGCTTACCAGGGTTCGGGTCACCCCTCCACTTT.

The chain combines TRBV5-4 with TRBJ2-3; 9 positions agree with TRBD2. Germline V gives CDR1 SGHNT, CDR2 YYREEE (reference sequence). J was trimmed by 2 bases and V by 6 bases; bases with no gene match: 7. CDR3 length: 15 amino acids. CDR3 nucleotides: TGTGCCAGCAACCTAGCGGGGTCTCCCACAGATACGCAGTATTTT. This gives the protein CASNLAGSPTDTQYF.

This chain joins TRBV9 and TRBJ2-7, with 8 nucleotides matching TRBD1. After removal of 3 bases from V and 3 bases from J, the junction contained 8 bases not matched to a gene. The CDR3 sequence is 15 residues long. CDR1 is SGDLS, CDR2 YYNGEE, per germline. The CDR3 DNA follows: TGTGCCAGCAGCGCCGGACAGGGCGGAGTCTACGAGCAGTACTTC. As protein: CASSAGQGGVYEQYF.

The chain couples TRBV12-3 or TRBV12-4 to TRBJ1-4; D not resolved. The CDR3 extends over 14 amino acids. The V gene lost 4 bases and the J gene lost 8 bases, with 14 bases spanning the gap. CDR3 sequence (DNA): TGTGCCAGCAGTTCCATGCACTTAGACGAAAAACTGTTTTTT. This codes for CASSSMHLDEKLFF.

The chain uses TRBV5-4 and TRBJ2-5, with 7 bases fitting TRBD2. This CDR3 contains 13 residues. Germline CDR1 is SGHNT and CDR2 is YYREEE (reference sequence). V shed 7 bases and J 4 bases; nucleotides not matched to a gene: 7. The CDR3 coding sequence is TGTGCCAGCCAAATGGGGGGGTTAGAGACCCAGTACTTC. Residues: CASQMGGLETQYF.

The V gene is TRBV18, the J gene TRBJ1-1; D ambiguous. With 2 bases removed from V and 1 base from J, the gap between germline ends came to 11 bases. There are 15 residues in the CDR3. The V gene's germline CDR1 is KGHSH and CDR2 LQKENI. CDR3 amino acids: CASSPKELSNTEAFF. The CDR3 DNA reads TGTGCCAGCTCACCAAAAGAGCTATCGAACACTGAAGCTTTCTTT.

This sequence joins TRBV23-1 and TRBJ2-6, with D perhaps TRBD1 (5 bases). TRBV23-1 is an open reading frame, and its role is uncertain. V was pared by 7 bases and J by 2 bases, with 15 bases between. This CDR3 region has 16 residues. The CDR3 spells CASIKGRYAGANVLTF. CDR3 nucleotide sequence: TGCGCCAGCATAAAGGGGCGTTATGCTGGGGCCAACGTCCTGACTTTC.

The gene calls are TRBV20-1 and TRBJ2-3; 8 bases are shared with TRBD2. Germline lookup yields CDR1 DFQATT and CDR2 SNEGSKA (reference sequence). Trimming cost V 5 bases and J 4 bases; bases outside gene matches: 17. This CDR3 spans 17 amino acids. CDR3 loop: CSAPAPPHGGGADTQYF. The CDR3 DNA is TGCAGTGCTCCCGCCCCCCCTCACGGGGGGGGTGCAGATACGCAGTATTTT.

CDR3 coding DNA: TGTGCCAGCAGCTCCCAACAGGGCGTGGACTATGGCTACACCTTC. As protein: CASSSQQGVDYGYTF. The rearrangement uses TRBV7-6 and TRBJ1-2, with D possibly being TRBD1 (6 bases). V shed 4 bases and J shed 3 bases, with 15 bases lying between them. The length of the CDR3 is 15 residues. CDR1 is SGHVS and CDR2 is FNYEAQ in the germline V gene.

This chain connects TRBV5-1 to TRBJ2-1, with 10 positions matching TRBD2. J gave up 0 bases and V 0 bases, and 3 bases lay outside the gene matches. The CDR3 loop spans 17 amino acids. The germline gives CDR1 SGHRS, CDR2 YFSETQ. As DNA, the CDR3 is TGCGCCAGCAGCTTGGGTAGCGGGAGGAGCTCCTACAATGAGCAGTTCTTC. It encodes CASSLGSGRSSYNEQFF.

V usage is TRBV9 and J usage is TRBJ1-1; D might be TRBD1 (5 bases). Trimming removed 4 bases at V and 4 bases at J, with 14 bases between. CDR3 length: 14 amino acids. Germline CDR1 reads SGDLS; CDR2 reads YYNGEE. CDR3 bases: TGTGCCAGCAGCACCTCCGGGGCGCCCACTGAAGCTTTCTTT. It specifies CASSTSGAPTEAFF. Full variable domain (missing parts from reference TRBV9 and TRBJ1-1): DSGVTQTPKHLITATGQRVTLRCSPRSGDLSVYWYQQSLDQGLQFLIQYYNGEERAKGNILERFSAQQFPDLHSELNLSSLELGDSALYFCASSTSGAPTEAFFGQGTRLTVV.

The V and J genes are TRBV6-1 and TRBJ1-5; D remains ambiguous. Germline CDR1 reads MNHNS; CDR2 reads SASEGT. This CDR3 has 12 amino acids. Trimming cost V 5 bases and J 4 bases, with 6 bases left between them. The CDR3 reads CASSLINQPQHF. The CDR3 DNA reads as TGTGCCAGCAGTCTCATAAATCAGCCCCAGCATTTT.

The CDR3 DNA is TGTGCCAGCAGCTTGAGTAGCGGGAGTTCCTACACAGATACGCAGTATTTT. It codes for CASSLSSGSSYTDTQYF. The chain uses TRBV7-9 and TRBJ2-3; 9 positions agree with TRBD2. Germline CDR1 reads SEHNR; CDR2 reads FQNEAQ (reference sequence). This CDR3 contains 17 residues. Germline trimming cut 3 bases from V and 2 bases from J; bases unmatched to any gene: 9. Supplemented by reference TRBV7-9 and TRBJ2-3, the full variable domain reads DTGVSQNPRHKITKRGQNVTFRCDPISEHNRLYWYRQTLGQGPEFLTYFQNEAQLEKSRLLSDRFSAERPKGSFSTLEIQRTEQGDSAMYLCASSLSSGSSYTDTQYFGPGTRLTVL.

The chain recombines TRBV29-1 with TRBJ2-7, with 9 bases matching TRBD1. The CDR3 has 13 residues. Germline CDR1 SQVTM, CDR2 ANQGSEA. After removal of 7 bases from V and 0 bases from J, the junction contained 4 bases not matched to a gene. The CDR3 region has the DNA TGCAGCGCGGGACAGGGTGGCTCCTACGAGCAGTACTTC. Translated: CSAGQGGSYEQYF.

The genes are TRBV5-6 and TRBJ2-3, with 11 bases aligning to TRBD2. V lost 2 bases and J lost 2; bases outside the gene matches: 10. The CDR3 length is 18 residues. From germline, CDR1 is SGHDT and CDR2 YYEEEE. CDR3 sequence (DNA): TGTGCCAGCAGCTTACCCACTAGCGGGGGCCTGTACACAGATACGCAGTATTTT. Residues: CASSLPTSGGLYTDTQYF.

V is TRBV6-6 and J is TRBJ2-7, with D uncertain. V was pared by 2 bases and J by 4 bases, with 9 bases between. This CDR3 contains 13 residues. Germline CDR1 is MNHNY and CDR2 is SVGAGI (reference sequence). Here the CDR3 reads CASSYEANYEQYF. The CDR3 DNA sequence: TGTGCCAGCAGTTACGAGGCTAATTACGAGCAGTACTTC.

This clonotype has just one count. In nucleotides, the CDR3 is TGTGCCTGGAGTGTAGGGGGATTTTATGGCTACACCTTC. Its protein product is CAWSVGGFYGYTF. The chain employs TRBV30 and TRBJ1-2; TRBD1 is a possible D gene (6 bases). This CDR3 has 13 amino acids. V was shortened by 0 bases and J by 5 bases, with 10 bases between the two germline ends. The V gene's germline CDR1 is GTSNPN and CDR2 SVGIG (reference sequence).

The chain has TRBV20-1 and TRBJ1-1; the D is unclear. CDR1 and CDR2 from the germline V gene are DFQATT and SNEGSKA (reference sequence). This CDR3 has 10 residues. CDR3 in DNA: TGCATACTCCCTGGGACTGAAGCTTTCTTT. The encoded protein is CILPGTEAFF.

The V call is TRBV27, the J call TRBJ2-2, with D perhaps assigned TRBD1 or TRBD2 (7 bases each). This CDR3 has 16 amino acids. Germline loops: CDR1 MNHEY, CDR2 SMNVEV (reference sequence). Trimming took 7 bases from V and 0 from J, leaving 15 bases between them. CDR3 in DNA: TGTGCCAGCACCCAGGGGGGGCTCCCGAACACCGGGGAGCTGTTTTTT. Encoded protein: CASTQGGLPNTGELFF.

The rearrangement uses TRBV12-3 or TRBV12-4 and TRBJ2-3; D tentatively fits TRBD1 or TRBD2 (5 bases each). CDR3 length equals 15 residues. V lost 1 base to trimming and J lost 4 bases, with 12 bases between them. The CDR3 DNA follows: TGTGCCAGCAGTTTAGATCCGGGGACCCCAGATACGCAGTATTTT. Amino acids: CASSLDPGTPDTQYF.

DNA for the CDR3: TGTGCTAGTGGTTTAAACAGCTACGCAGATACGCAGTATTTT. It specifies CASGLNSYADTQYF. V gene TRBV12-5 combines with J gene TRBJ2-3; unclear D gene. The CDR3 sequence is 14 residues long. Trimming left V 3 bases short and J 4 bases short, with 11 bases between. Germline lookup yields CDR1 LGHNT and CDR2 FRNRAP.